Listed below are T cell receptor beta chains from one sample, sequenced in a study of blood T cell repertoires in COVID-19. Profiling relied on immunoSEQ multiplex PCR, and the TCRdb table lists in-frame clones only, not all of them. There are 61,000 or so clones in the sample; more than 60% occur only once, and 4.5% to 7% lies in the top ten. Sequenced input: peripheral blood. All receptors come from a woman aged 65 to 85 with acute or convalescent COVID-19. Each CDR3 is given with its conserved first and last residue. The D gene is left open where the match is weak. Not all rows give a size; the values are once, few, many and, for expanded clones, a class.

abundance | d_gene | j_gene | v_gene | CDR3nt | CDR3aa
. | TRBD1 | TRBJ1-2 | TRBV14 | TGTGCCAGCAGCCAAGAGGGCAGGGGGCCCTATGGCTACACCTTC | CASSQEGRGPYGYTF
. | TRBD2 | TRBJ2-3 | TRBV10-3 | TGTGCCATCAGTGGGAGTGCGGGGGGCGCTTACACAGATACGCAGTATTTT | CAISGSAGGAYTDTQYF
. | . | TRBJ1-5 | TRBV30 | TGTGCCTGGAGTCAGGGTAGCAATCAGCCCCAGCATTTT | CAWSQGSNQPQHF
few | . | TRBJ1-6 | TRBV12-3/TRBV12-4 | TGTGCCAGCAGTTCAGGTAGAGATTCACCCCTCCACTTT | CASSSGRDSPLHF
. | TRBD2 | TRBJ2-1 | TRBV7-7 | TGTGCCAGCAGCCCGCGCGAGGCGGGGGGGTACAATGAGCAGTTCTTC | CASSPREAGGYNEQFF
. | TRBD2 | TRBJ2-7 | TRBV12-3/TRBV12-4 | TGTGCCAGTCGCCGGGGGGGGCTTGAGCAGTACTTC | CASRRGGLEQYF
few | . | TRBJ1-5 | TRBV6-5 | TGTGCCAGTGCGGCCCCAAATAATCCGCCCCAGCATTTT | CASAAPNNPPQHF
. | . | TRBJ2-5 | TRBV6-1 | TGTGCCAGCAGTGCCCTAGGAAGGCACCTCCAAGAGACCCAGTACTTC | CASSALGRHLQETQYF
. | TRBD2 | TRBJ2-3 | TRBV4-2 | TGTGCCAGCAGCCAGGGAATAGCGGGGGAGGGTACGCAGTATTTT | CASSQGIAGEGTQYF
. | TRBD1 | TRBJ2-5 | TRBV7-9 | TGTGCCAGCAGCTTATCGACAGGGCAAGAGACCCAGTACTTC | CASSLSTGQETQYF
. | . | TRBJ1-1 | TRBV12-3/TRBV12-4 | TGTGCCAGCAGTTTAGGCGGGGCTGCTGAAGCTTTCTTT | CASSLGGAAEAFF
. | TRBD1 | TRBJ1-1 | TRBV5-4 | TGTGCCAGCAGCTTGGGCGGACAGGGGTCTATAACAGGGGCTTTCTTT | CASSLGGQGSITGAFF
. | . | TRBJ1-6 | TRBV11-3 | TGTGCCAGCAGCTTAGACCCCCTGGGAGGGAATTCACCCCTCCACTTT | CASSLDPLGGNSPLHF
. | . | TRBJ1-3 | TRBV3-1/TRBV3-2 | TGTGCCAGCAGCTCCTCGGGGGGGCGCGGAAACACCATATATTTT | CASSSSGGRGNTIYF
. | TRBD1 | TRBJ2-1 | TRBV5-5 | TGTGCCAGCAGCTTGAAGACTGGGACAGAGAACAATGAGCAGTTCTTC | CASSLKTGTENNEQFF
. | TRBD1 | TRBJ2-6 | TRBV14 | TGTGCCAGCAGCCAAGAAGGGACAGGGTCTGGGGCCAACGTCCTGACTTTC | CASSQEGTGSGANVLTF
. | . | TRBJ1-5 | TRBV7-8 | TGTGCCAGCAGCGCAGACCACAGGGATCAGCCCCAGCATTTT | CASSADHRDQPQHF
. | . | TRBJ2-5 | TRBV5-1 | TGCGCCAGCAGCTTGAACAGGGTGCTAGAGACCCAGTACTTC | CASSLNRVLETQYF
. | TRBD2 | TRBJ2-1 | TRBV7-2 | TGTGCCAGCAGCATCGGGACTAGCGGGGGGGGTGAGCAGTTCTTC | CASSIGTSGGGEQFF
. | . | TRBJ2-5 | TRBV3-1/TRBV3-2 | TGTGCCAGCAGCCAAGACAGGATCCAGTACTTC | CASSQDRIQYF
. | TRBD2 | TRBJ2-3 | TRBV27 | TGTGCCAGCAGTTTACTAGCGGGGGGAGATACGCAGTATTTT | CASSLLAGGDTQYF
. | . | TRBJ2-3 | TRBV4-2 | TGTGCCAGCAGCCTCCAGTCAGGGGCAGATACGCAGTATTTT | CASSLQSGADTQYF
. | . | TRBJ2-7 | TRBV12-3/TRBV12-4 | TGTGCCAGCAGCTATAGCACGTACGAGCAGTACTTC | CASSYSTYEQYF
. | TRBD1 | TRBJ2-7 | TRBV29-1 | TGCAGCGTTGAACGCCAGCCGGGACAGGGGGGCTACGAGCAGTACTTC | CSVERQPGQGGYEQYF
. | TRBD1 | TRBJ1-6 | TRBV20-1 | TGCAGTGCTAGTGCGGACAGGGGAGGTTCACCCCTCCACTTT | CSASADRGGSPLHF
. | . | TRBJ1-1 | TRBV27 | TGTGCCAGCAGTAGGACAGTCCTTGACTGGAACACTGAAGCTTTCTTT | CASSRTVLDWNTEAFF
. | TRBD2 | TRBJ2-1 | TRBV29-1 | TGCAGCGTTGAAGCGGCTGCGCGGGGGGGCTCGCATGAGCAGTTCTTC | CSVEAAARGGSHEQFF
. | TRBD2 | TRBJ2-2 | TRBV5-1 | TGCGCCAGCAGCCAAACTAGCGGGGGGAACACCGGGGAGCTGTTTTTT | CASSQTSGGNTGELFF
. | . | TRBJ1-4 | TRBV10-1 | TGCGCCAGCGCGGGGACCCGGGGTGAAAAACTGTTTTTT | CASAGTRGEKLFF
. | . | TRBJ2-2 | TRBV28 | TGTGCCAGCAGTGTCCCGGGTCTGGGCACCGGGGAGCTGTTTTTT | CASSVPGLGTGELFF
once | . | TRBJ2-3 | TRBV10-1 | TGCGCCAGCAGTGAGTCGTTCGGGGATACGCAGTATTTT | CASSESFGDTQYF
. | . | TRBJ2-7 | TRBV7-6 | TGTGCCAGCAGCCCGTGGTCCTCGGGTGGGACACACTCCTACGAGCAGTACTTC | CASSPWSSGGTHSYEQYF
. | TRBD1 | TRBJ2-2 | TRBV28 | TGTGCCAGCAGCGAACAGGGGTCCGCGAACACCGGGGAGCTGTTTTTT | CASSEQGSANTGELFF
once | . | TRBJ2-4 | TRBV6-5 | TGTGCCAGCAGTTCCGGACAGACCTTAGCCAAAAACATTCAGTACTTC | CASSSGQTLAKNIQYF
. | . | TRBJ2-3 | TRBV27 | TGTGCCAGCAGCCTCGGACAGACTTACACAGATACGCAGTATTTT | CASSLGQTYTDTQYF
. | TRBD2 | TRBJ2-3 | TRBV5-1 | TGCGCCAGCAGCCTCCAACTAGCGGGGGGGCCAGATACGCAGTATTTT | CASSLQLAGGPDTQYF
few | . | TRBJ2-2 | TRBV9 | TGTGCCAGCAGCGTAGATCTCACCGGGGAGCTGTTTTTT | CASSVDLTGELFF
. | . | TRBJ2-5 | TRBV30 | TGTGCCTGGAGTGTAGGGGTTGGCGGACTACGACAAGAGACCCAGTACTTC | CAWSVGVGGLRQETQYF
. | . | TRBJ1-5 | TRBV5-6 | TGTGCCAGCAGCTTGGCCCCCTCTCAGCCCCAGCATTTT | CASSLAPSQPQHF
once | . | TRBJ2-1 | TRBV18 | TGTGCCAGCTCAGCGGGACCCGATCCTAGGGATGAGCAGTTCTTC | CASSAGPDPRDEQFF
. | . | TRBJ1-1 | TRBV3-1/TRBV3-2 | TGTGCCAGCAGTCCCTTTGGGAGTGAAGCTTTCTTT | CASSPFGSEAFF
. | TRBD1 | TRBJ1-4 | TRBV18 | TGTGCCAGCTCCCCACATCAACAGGGGAATGAAAAACTGTTTTTT | CASSPHQQGNEKLFF
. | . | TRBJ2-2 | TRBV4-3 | TGCGCCAGCAGCCAGAAGCGGACGTCATGGGACACCGGGGAGCTGTTTTTT | CASSQKRTSWDTGELFF
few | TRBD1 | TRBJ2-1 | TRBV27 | TGTGCCAGCAGTTTCCTACAGGGGCGCTACAATGAGCAGTTCTTC | CASSFLQGRYNEQFF
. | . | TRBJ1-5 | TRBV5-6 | TGTGCCAGCAGATACGGGACATCAGGTCGCCAGCATTTT | CASRYGTSGRQHF
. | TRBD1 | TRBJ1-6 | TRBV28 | TGTGCCAGCGGGGGACAGGGGGCATTGGGTTCACCCCTCCACTTT | CASGGQGALGSPLHF